This paragraph reports one T cell receptor (beta chain). In the original processing: Reference gene primers were amplified, and this amplification served to estimate nucleated cell counts. Assay: immunoSEQ multiplex PCR; the TCRdb copy retains only in-frame clones and omits some. V and J calls plus clone size are reproduced from that table; the DNA served to infer D and trimming. This table holds just over 650,000 clones, 90% found once. The source of the sample is a study of blood T cell repertoires in COVID-19. Study-level background: There were acute and convalescent COVID-19 samples, and they came from the United States, Italy and Spain. Nucleic acid was either cDNA or gDNA, and it came from T cells, B-cell-depleted T cells, or PBMCs.

Germline CDR1 SQVTM, CDR2 ANQGSEA. V was shortened by 4 bases and J by 4 bases, with 14 bases between the two germline ends. The CDR3 sequence is 14 residues long. This clonotype originated in a woman aged 18-29 years with acute or convalescent COVID-19. The chain has TRBV29-1 and TRBJ1-5; D call uncertain. Input material: peripheral blood. The CDR3 spells CSVGNGIGNQPQHF. CDR3 nucleotide sequence: TGCAGCGTTGGGAACGGGATAGGGAATCAGCCCCAGCATTTT.